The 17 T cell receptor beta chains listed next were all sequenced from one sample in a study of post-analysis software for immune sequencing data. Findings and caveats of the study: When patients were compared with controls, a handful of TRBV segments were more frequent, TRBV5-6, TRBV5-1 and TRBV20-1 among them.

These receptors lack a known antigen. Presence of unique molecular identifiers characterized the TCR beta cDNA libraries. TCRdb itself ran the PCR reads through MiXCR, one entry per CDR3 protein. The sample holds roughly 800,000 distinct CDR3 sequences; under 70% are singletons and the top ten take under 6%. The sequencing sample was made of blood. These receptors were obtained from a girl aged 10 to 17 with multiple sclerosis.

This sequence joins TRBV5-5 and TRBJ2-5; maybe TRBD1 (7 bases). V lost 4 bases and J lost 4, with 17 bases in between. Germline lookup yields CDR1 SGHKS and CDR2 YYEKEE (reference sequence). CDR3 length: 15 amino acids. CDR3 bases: TGTGCCAGCAGCGGTCGCCAGGGGGGAGGAGAGACCCAGTACTTC. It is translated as CASSGRQGGGETQYF.

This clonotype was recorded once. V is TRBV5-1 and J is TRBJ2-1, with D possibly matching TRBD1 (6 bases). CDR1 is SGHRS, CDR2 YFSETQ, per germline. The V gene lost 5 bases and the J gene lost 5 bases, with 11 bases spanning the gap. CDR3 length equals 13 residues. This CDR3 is CASRFRQDNEQFF. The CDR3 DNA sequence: TGCGCCAGCAGATTTCGACAGGACAATGAGCAGTTCTTC.

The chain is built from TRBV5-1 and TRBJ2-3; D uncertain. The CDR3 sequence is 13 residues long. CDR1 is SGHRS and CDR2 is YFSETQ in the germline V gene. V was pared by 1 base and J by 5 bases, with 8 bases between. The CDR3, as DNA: TGCGCCAGCAGCTTGAATACCGGAGATACGCAGTATTTT. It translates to CASSLNTGDTQYF.

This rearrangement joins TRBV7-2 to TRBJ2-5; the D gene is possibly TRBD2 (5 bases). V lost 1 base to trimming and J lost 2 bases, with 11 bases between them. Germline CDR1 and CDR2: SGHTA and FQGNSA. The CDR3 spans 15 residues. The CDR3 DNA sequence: TGTGCCAGCAGCTTAGGGCTGAGGACTCAAGAGACCCAGTACTTC. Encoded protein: CASSLGLRTQETQYF.

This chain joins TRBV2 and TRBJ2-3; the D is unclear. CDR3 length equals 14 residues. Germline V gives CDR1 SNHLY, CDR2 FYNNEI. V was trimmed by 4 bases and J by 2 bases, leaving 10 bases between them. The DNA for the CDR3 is TGTGCCAGCAGTGCACGCCCGATCACAGATACGCAGTATTTT. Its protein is CASSARPITDTQYF.

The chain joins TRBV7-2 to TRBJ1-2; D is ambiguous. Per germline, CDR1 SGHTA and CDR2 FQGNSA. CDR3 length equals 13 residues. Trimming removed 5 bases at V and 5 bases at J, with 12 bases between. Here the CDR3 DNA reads TGTGCCAGCAGCCAGTGGCAGGATTATGGCTACACCTTC. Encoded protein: CASSQWQDYGYTF.

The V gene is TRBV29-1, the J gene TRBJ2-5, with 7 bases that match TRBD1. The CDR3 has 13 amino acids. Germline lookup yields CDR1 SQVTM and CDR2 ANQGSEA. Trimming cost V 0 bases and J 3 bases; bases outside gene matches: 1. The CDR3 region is CSVEETGEETQYF. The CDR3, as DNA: TGCAGCGTTGAAGAAACAGGGGAAGAGACCCAGTACTTC.

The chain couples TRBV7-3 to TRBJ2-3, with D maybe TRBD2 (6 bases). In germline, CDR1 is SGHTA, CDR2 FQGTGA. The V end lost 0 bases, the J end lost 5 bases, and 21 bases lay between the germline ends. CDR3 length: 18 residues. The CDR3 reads CASSLTFGPSAGLDTQYF. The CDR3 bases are TGTGCCAGCAGCTTAACGTTCGGGCCTAGCGCGGGCCTAGATACGCAGTATTTT.

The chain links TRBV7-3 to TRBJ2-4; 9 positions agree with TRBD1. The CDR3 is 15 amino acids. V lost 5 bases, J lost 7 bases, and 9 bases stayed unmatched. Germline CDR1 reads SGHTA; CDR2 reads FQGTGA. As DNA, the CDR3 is TGTGCCAGCAGCCCGGGACAGGGATGGGAGAACATTCAGTACTTC. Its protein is CASSPGQGWENIQYF.

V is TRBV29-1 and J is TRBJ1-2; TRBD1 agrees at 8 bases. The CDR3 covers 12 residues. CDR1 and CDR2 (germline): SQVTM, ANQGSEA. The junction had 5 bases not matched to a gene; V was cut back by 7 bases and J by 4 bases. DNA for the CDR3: TGCAGCGCCGGAGGACAGGGCTATGGCTACACCTTC. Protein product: CSAGGQGYGYTF.

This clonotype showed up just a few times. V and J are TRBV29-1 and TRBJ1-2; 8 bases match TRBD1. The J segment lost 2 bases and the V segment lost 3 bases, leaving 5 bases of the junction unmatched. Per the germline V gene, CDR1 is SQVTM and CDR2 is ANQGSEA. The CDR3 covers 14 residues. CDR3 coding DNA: TGCAGCGTTGATCGGGACAGGACCAACTATGGCTACACCTTC. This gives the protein CSVDRDRTNYGYTF. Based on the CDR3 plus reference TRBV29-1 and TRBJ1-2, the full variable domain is SAVISQKPSRDICQRGTSLTIQCQVDSQVTMMFWYRQQPGQSLTLIATANQGSEATYESGFVIDKFPISRPNLTFSTLTVSNMSPEDSSIYLCSVDRDRTNYGYTFGSGTRLTVV.

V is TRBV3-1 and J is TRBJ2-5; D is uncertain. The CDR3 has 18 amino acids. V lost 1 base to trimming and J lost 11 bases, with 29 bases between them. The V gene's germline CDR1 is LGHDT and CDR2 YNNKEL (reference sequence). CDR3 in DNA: TGTGCCAGCAGCCAAGTACCGTGGCGGCTAGACTCTTACAATGAGCAGTACTTC. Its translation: CASSQVPWRLDSYNEQYF.

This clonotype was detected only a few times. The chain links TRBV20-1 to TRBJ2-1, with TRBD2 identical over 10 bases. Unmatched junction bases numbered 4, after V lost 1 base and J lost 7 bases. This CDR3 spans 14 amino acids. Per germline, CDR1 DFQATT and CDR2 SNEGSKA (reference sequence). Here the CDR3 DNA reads TGCAGTGCTAGAGCCCTAGCGGGAGTGAATGAGCAGTTCTTC. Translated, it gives CSARALAGVNEQFF.

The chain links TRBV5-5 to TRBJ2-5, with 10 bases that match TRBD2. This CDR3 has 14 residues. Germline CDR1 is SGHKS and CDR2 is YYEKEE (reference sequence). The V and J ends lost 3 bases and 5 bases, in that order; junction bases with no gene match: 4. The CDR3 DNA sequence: TGTGCCAGCAGCTATACGACTAGCGGGGAGACCCAGTACTTC. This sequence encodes CASSYTTSGETQYF.

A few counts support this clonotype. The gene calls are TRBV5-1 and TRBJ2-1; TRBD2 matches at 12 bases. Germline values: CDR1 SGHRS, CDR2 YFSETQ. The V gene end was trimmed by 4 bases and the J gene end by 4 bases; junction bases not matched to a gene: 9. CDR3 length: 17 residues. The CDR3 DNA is TGCGCCAGCAGCGCCCAACTAGCGGGAGGCCCTTACAATGAGCAGTTCTTC. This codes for CASSAQLAGGPYNEQFF. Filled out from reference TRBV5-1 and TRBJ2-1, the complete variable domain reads KAGVTQTPRYLIKTRGQQVTLSCSPISGHRSVSWYQQTPGQGLQFLFEYFSETQRNKGNFPGRFSGRQFSNSRSEMNVSTLELGDSALYLCASSAQLAGGPYNEQFFGPGTRLTVL.

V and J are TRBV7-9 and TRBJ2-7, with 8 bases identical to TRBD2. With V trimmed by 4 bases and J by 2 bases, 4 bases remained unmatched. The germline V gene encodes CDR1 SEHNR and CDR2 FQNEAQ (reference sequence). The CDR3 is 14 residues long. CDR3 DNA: TGTGCCAGCAGCTCGGGACTAGTCGCCTACGAGCAGTACTTC. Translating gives CASSSGLVAYEQYF. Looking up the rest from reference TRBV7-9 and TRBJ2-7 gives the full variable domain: DTGVSQNPRHKITKRGQNVTFRCDPISEHNRLYWYRQTLGQGPEFLTYFQNEAQLEKSRLLSDRFSAERPKGSFSTLEIQRTEQGDSAMYLCASSSGLVAYEQYFGPGTRLTVT.

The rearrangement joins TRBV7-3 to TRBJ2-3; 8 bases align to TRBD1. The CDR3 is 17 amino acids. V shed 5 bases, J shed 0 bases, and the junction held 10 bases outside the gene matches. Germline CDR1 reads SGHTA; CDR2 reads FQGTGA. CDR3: CASSPGGLETSTDTQYF. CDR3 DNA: TGTGCCAGCAGCCCAGGGGGCTTAGAAACTAGCACAGATACGCAGTATTTT.